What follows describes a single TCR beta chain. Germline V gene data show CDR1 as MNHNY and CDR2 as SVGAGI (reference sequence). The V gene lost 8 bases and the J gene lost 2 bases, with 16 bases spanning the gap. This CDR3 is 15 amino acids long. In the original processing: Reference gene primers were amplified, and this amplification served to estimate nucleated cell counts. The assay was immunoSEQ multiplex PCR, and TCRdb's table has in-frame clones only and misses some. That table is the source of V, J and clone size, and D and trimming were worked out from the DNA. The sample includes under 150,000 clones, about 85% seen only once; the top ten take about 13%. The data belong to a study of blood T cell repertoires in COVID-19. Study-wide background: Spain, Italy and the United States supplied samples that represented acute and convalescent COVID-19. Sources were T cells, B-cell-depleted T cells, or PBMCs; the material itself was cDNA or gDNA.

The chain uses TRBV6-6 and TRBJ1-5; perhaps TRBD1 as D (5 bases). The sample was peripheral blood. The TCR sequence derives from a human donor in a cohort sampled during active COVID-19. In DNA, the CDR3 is TGTGCCAGCGGGATGGGGGGAAATGGCAATCAGCCCCAGCATTTT. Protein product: CASGMGGNGNQPQHF.